This TCR beta chain originates from a study of molecular identifiers for immune sequencing clone quantification (dated by TCRdb to 2017 to 2018). Some background on the complete study: For a replicate experiment, RNA from around 20,000 or 99,000 naive CD8 T cells was divided into five aliquots, and four of the five aliquots were sequenced. This methods study used CD8 T cells to benchmark TCR RNA copy counting and molecular-identifier clustering-based TCR repertoire sequencing (MIDCIRS). Results the study describes overall, beyond this receptor: Modeling gave 3 to 3.5 recovered TCR RNA copies per cell versus around 10 by digital PCR, implying 25% to 30% capture efficiency. The naive libraries included spiked-in Jurkat TCR RNA (around 10 copies' worth), and this RNA is not part of the donor repertoire. A single cell's worth of spiked-in Jurkat TCR RNA was reported detectable even among under 1.3 million naive CD8 T cells. Without barcode sub-clustering, chimeric consensus sequences inflated TCR diversity; chimeras reached as high as 47%. Clones above 20 RNA copies held over 97% of molecules in CMV-specific effector cells but under 1% in naive cells. Highly expanded clone sizes could be underestimated because identical TCR molecules may share a barcode.

Libraries of naive CD8 T cells were built from anywhere between about 17,000 and 1,000,000 sorted cells, with 10%, 30% or 50% of the purified RNA used. Naive CD8 T cells, defined as CD8+CD4-CCR7+CD45RA+, were FACS-sorted into RLT Plus buffer on a BD FACSAria II. Detection sensitivity was tested by spiking Jurkat RNA equal to around 11 TCR copies' worth into samples containing about 17,000-1,000,000 naive CD8 T cells. Enrichment of CD8 T cells was performed with RosetteSep CD8+ T Cell Enrichment Cocktail and Ficoll-Paque, after which ACK red cell lysis was carried out. Libraries were prepared through PCR. This sample was sequenced with a NextSeq 500. Preparation of bulk TCR libraries followed a previously described approach, with the TCR primers listed in Table S5. Total RNA was purified with the Qiagen AllPrep DNA/RNA kit. Before analysis, reads from multiple sequencing runs of one library were combined. Per the original workflow: Reads were retained only if their TCR constant sequence matched exactly, and those retained reads were trimmed to 150 nt and grouped according to their 12-nt molecular barcodes. Reads within each barcode group were sub-clustered using a 15% Levenshtein threshold, and quality-weighted consensus sequences were constructed for each RNA molecule. Non-functional sequences were discarded, and so were lower-count sequences lying one edit away from another sequence. On the basis of fitting two negative binomial distributions, barcode sub-clusters with fewer than 20% of the maximum read count were discarded. The public sequencing data were trimmed at Q25 with fastp and processed into clonotypes with MiXCR by TCRdb, which kept only in-frame beta chains. A single entry per CDR3 protein holds the most common genes and DNA from its merged rows. TCRdb's processing, not the study's, gives the V and J calls here. A total of about 630,000 distinct CDR3 sequences appear in this sample, less than 30% of them only once. The ten largest clones take up about 0.84% of the sample.

This clonotype was counted ten times or more. Its antigen target is currently unknown. Base qualities are not at hand, and no much larger clone is one base apart. V is shortened by 4 bases, J by 2 bases, and the region joining them spans 4 bases. The CDR3 covers 11 residues, taking in both the cysteine and the phenylalanine. The only DNA kept is the CDR3, 33 bases in frame from the first base. Per the germline V gene (reference sequence), DFQATT is the CDR1 and SNEGSKA is the CDR2. The TCR comes from a human donor in good health. Some libraries in this study had Jurkat cell RNA spiked in. Recombination connected TRBV20-1 to TRBJ2-3, with the D gene call left open. Sequencing was done on a sample of naive CD8+ T cells from blood, with Jurkat cell RNA spiked in. The cell subset or site label for this specimen denotes: FACS-sorted CD8+CD4-CCR7+CD45RA+ naive T cells. The CDR3 amino acid sequence is: CSAMYTDTQYF. Read as DNA, the sequence is TGCAGTGCTATGTACACAGATACGCAGTATTTT.